This T cell receptor beta chain was identified in a study of cytomegalovirus exposure and HLA in healthy donors. PCR involved 60 Vbeta and 13 Jbeta primers. Only in-frame clones appear in the TCRdb table, and some are missing; sequencing was by immunoSEQ multiplex PCR. The data show roughly 180,000 clones, 8.5% to 10% seen once. Overall study findings and caveats: 87-base-pair reads could not separate some V segments, including TRBV6-2 and TRBV6-3.

This CDR3 has 14 residues. V was shortened by 0 bases and J by 5 bases, with 11 bases between the two germline ends. CDR1 SGDLS and CDR2 YYNGEE come from the germline V gene. This clone has more than one count but fewer than ten. Antigen specificity is unknown. V usage is TRBV9 and J usage is TRBJ2-5; TRBD2 might be the D (6 bases). The material sequenced was PBMCs. The TCR originated in a woman between 25 and 40 years old in good health and CMV-seropositive. The CDR3 sequence is CASSVGTGVETQYF. Written as DNA, the CDR3 is TGTGCCAGCAGCGTAGGTACGGGAGTGGAGACCCAGTACTTC.